This TCR beta chain was identified during a study of cytomegalovirus exposure and HLA in healthy donors. General study findings and limits: Subsequent analysis showed first-cohort TCR clusters tending to co-occur in around 110 validation repertoires. The study recorded 160 or so TCR beta chains that were cytomegalovirus-associated. Reports showed the classifier diagnosing cytomegalovirus status with high specificity and sensitivity.

With respect to this clone: Antigen specificity is unknown.

Sequenced by immunoSEQ multiplex PCR; TCRdb stores in-frame clones only, minus some. Altogether roughly 150,000 clones are present, 86% being singletons, with the ten largest covering 2% to 2.5%. The V and J ends lost 3 bases and 7 bases respectively, with 7 bases between them. Looked up from germline, CDR1 is SGHRS and CDR2 is YFSETQ. The CDR3 is 12 amino acids. The source material was PBMCs. V gene TRBV5-1 combines with J gene TRBJ2-2, with D perhaps TRBD1 (5 bases). This TCR came from a woman aged 18-29 years in good health and CMV-seronegative. The CDR3, as DNA: TGCGCCAGCAGCTCGGACAACGGGGAGCTGTTTTTT. This translates into CASSSDNGELFF.